This T cell receptor beta chain emerged from a study of technical replicates of blood from a handful of donors. The germline CDR1 and CDR2 sequences are LNHNV and YYDKDF (reference sequence). The CDR3 sequence is 15 residues long. Germline trimming cut 5 bases from V and 2 bases from J; bases unmatched to any gene: 1. Method: immunoSEQ multiplex PCR; TCRdb's copy keeps in-frame clones and lacks some. The table shows some 80,000 clones, with about 97% occurring only once. Input material: T cells isolated from PBMCs. This TCR was recovered from a human donor in good health. The chain links TRBV15 to TRBJ1-4; 11 bases line up with TRBD1. This chain's CDR3 is CATSGTGGTNEKLFF. The DNA for the CDR3 is TGTGCCACCAGCGGGACAGGGGGTACTAATGAAAAACTGTTTTTT.